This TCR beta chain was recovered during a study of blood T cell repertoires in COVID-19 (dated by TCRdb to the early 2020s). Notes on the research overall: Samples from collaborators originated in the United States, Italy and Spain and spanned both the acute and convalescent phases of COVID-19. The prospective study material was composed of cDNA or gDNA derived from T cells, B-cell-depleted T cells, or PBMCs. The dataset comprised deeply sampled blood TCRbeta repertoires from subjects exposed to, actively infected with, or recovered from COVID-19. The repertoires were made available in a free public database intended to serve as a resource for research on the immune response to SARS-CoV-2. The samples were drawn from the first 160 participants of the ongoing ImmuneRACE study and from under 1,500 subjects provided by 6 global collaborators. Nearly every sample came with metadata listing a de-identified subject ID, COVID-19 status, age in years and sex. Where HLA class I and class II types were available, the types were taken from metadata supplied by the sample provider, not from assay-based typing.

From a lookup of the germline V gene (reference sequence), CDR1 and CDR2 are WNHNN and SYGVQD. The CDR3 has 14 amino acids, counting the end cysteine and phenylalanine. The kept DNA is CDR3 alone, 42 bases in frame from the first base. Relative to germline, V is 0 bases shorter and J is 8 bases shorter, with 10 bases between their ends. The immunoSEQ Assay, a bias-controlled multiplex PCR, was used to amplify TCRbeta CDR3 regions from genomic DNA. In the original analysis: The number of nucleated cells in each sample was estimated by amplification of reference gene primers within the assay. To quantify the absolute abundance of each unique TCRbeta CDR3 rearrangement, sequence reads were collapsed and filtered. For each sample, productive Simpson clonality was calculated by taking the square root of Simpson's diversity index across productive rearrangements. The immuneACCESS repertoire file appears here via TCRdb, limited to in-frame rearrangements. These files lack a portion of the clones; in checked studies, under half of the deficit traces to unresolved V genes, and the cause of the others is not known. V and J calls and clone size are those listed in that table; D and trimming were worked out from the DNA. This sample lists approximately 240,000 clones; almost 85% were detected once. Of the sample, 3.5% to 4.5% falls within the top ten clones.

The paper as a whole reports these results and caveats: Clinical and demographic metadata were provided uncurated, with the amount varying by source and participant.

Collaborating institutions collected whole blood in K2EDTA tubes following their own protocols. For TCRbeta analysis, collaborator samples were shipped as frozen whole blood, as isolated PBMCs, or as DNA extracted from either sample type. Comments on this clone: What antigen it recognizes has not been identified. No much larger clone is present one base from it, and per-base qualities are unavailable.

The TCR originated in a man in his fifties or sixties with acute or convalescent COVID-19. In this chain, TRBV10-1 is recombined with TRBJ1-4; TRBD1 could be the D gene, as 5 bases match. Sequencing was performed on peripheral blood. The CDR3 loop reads CASSESAGMEKLFF. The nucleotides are TGCGCCAGCAGTGAGTCGGCAGGGATGGAAAAACTGTTTTTT.